The 22 T cell receptor beta chains listed next were all sequenced from one sample in a study of T cells in Graves' hyperthyroidism and ophthalmopathy. The investigators amplified TCR beta CDR3 regions from RNA transcripts. With the HTBI primer set, the TCR CDR3 went through a first round of RT-PCR. Each CDR3 protein gets one entry after TCRdb re-called the multiplex PCR reads with MiXCR. This sample has 350,000 to 400,000 distinct CDR3 sequences, with roughly 14% found just once. The sample consisted of blood. The receptor set was obtained from a woman in her sixties with Graves' hyperthyroidism.

This clonotype was detected ten times or more. The chain joins TRBV2 to TRBJ1-2, with 10 bases fitting TRBD1. The germline CDR1 and CDR2 sequences are SNHLY and FYNNEI. This CDR3 region has 14 residues. Trimming took 6 bases from V and 5 from J; bases not matched to a gene: 6. The CDR3 region is CASRGQGSIYGYTF. CDR3 nucleotides: TGTGCCAGCAGGGGACAGGGGTCGATTTATGGCTACACCTTC.

The V gene is TRBV6-1, the J gene TRBJ2-6; perhaps D is TRBD1 or TRBD2 (5 bases each). Germline loops: CDR1 MNHNS, CDR2 SASEGT. The CDR3 has 15 residues. Trimming cost V 7 bases and J 1 base, with 11 bases left between them. The CDR3 DNA follows: TGTGCCAGCACCCCGGGGCATTCTGGGGCCAACGTCCTGACTTTC. Translated: CASTPGHSGANVLTF.

As concerns this clonotype: Germline is not matched at one junction end, which may reflect a read error. The chain combines TRBV19 with TRBJ2-7, with D possibly TRBD1 on 5 matching bases. Germline V gene lookup returns CDR1 LNHDA and CDR2 SQIVND (reference sequence). The CDR3 covers 15 residues. The CDR3 protein is CASSIKVGQGYEQHF. Written as DNA, the CDR3 is TGTGCCAGTAGTATAAAGGTAGGGCAGGGCTACGAGCAGCACTTC.

This clonotype showed up many times. The chain has TRBV30 and TRBJ2-5; D uncertain. The CDR3 totals 11 residues. Germline V CDR1 and CDR2: GTSNPN, SVGIG (reference sequence). V was trimmed by 2 bases and J by 5 bases, leaving 6 bases between them. The CDR3 DNA sequence: TGTGCCTGGAGTTTTGGGGAGACCCAGTACTTC. Its protein product is CAWSFGETQYF. Drawing the rest from reference TRBV30 and TRBJ2-5, the complete variable domain is SQTIHQWPATLVQPVGSPLSLECTVEGTSNPNLYWYRQAAGRGLQLLFYSVGIGQISSEVPQNLSASRPQDRQFILSSKKLLLSDSGFYLCAWSFGETQYFGPGTRLLVL.

This clonotype has at least ten counts. The chain links TRBV27 to TRBJ2-5, with D possibly being TRBD1 (6 bases). The CDR3 totals 14 residues. V was pared by 5 bases and J by 5 bases, with 15 bases between. Looked up from germline, CDR1 is MNHEY and CDR2 is SMNVEV (reference sequence). CDR3 nucleotides: TGTGCCAGCAGTCCCCACAGGGACGCGGAGACCCAGTACTTC. Translation: CASSPHRDAETQYF.

Ten or more counts support this clonotype. The CDR3 DNA is TGTGCCAGCAGCCAGGGACAGTCCAAAAACATTCAGTACTTC. This codes for CASSQGQSKNIQYF. The chain employs TRBV7-9 and TRBJ2-4; TRBD1 agrees at 7 bases. The length of the CDR3 is 14 residues. Trimming took 5 bases from V and 2 from J; bases not matched to a gene: 3. From germline, CDR1 is SEHNR and CDR2 FQNEAQ (reference sequence).

The chain carries TRBV20-1 and TRBJ2-1, with 14 bases aligning to TRBD2. After removal of 6 bases from V and 8 bases from J, the junction contained 9 bases not matched to a gene. Germline V lookup: CDR1 DFQATT, CDR2 SNEGSKA (reference sequence). The CDR3 is 15 amino acids. The chain's CDR3 is CSALGLAGEGDEQFF. The CDR3 bases are TGCAGTGCCCTGGGACTAGCGGGAGAGGGGGATGAGCAGTTCTTC.

This clonotype has ten or more counts. The V and J genes are TRBV6-1 and TRBJ1-2; no definite D call. CDR3 length equals 12 residues. The germline gives CDR1 MNHNS, CDR2 SASEGT. The V end lost 5 bases, the J end lost 4 bases, and 8 bases lay between the germline ends. Written as DNA, the CDR3 is TGTGCCAGCAGTCGGGCGGCCTATGGCTACACCTTC. Its translation is CASSRAAYGYTF.

Ten or more counts support this clonotype. The rearrangement links TRBV29-1 to TRBJ1-1; no reliable D call. This CDR3 is 11 amino acids long. The germline gives CDR1 SQVTM, CDR2 ANQGSEA. V lost 6 bases to trimming and J lost 1 base, with 6 bases between them. The CDR3 loop reads CSVGRNTEAFF. In DNA, the CDR3 is TGCAGCGTAGGGCGGAACACTGAAGCTTTCTTT.

This clonotype was seen many times. The gene calls are TRBV2 and TRBJ2-7, with a possible D match to TRBD2 (6 bases). The germline gives CDR1 SNHLY, CDR2 FYNNEI. Trimming removed 7 bases from V and 1 base from J, with 20 bases in between. The CDR3 is made up of 16 amino acids. The CDR3 sequence: CASTLMPSGESYEQYF. The CDR3 DNA follows: TGTGCCAGCACCCTCATGCCGTCGGGGGAGTCCTACGAGCAGTACTTC.

The gene calls are TRBV4-2 and TRBJ2-2; 7 nucleotides match TRBD2. V lost 0 bases, J lost 4 bases, and 5 bases stayed unmatched. The CDR3 is made up of 16 amino acids. Germline V gene data show CDR1 as LGHNA and CDR2 as YNFKEQ. DNA of the CDR3: TGTGCCAGCAGCCAAGACCCAGCGGGACTCACCGGGGAGCTGTTTTTT. Its translation: CASSQDPAGLTGELFF.

This clonotype appeared many times. V usage is TRBV5-8 and J usage is TRBJ1-2; D is undetermined. The CDR3 is 11 residues long. V was clipped by 3 bases and J by 3 bases, with 3 bases between them. Germline loops: CDR1 SGHTS, CDR2 YDEGEE. The CDR3 region has the DNA TGTGCCAGCAGCTCATACTATGGCTACACCTTC. Translation: CASSSYYGYTF.

At least ten counts were recorded for this clonotype. The chain has TRBV30 and TRBJ1-1; D is unresolved. The CDR3 contains 15 residues. From germline, CDR1 is GTSNPN and CDR2 SVGIG (reference sequence). Trimming removed 1 base at V and 2 bases at J, with 14 bases between. CDR3 amino acids: CAWSGNPGINTEAFF. Here the CDR3 DNA reads TGTGCCTGGAGTGGAAATCCGGGGATAAACACTGAAGCTTTCTTT.

This clonotype was picked up a small number of times. The V gene is TRBV10-2, the J gene TRBJ2-3; possible D gene TRBD1, 5 bases. Trimming stripped 7 bases from V and 2 bases from J, with 19 bases between. Germline V gene lookup returns CDR1 WSHSY and CDR2 SAAADI. The CDR3 sequence is 16 residues long. Here the CDR3 DNA reads TGCGCCAGCACCCTGGGGCGGAGTGGGGCCACAGATACGCAGTATTTT. This translates into CASTLGRSGATDTQYF.

This clonotype was detected many times. The V call is TRBV30, the J call TRBJ2-2; either TRBD1 or TRBD2 may supply D (5 bases each). Germline values: CDR1 GTSNPN, CDR2 SVGIG (reference sequence). The CDR3 runs to 15 residues. Trimming took 1 base from V and 4 from J, leaving 13 bases between them. CDR3 loop: CAWSEDPGTTGELFF. CDR3 in DNA: TGTGCCTGGAGTGAGGACCCCGGGACCACCGGGGAGCTGTTTTTT.

This clonotype occurred many times. V is TRBV7-8 and J is TRBJ1-5; D call uncertain. Germline CDR1 and CDR2: SGHVS and FQNEAQ. The CDR3 totals 15 residues. The V end was cut by 5 bases, the J end by 4 bases, with 15 bases between. CDR3 nucleotide sequence: TGTGCCAGCAGCAACCCCTTTGGGAAGAATCAGCCCCAGCATTTT. Its translation: CASSNPFGKNQPQHF.

This clonotype was detected a few times. The rearrangement joins TRBV5-1 to TRBJ2-3; D uncertain. The CDR3 contains 15 residues. Germline values: CDR1 SGHRS, CDR2 YFSETQ. V shed 6 bases and J shed 0 bases, with 14 bases lying between them. CDR3 in amino acids: CASNLISSSTDTQYF. The CDR3 DNA reads as TGCGCCAGCAATCTCATCAGTTCTAGCACAGATACGCAGTATTTT.

The table lists this clonotype with many counts. J is TRBJ2-5 and V is TRBV7-2; 10 nucleotides agree with TRBD2. Trimming cost V 5 bases and J 4 bases; bases outside gene matches: 4. Germline V gene sequence: CDR1 SGHTA, CDR2 FQGNSA. This CDR3 has 14 residues. CDR3 DNA sequence: TGTGCCAGCAGCGCCAGACTAGCGGGAGAGACCCAGTACTTC. Translated: CASSARLAGETQYF. The variable domain in full, with the rest retrieved from reference TRBV7-2 and TRBJ2-5, is GAGVSQSPSNKVTEKGKDVELRCDPISGHTALYWYRQSLGQGLEFLIYFQGNSAPDKSGLPSDRFSAERTGGSVSTLTIQRTQQEDSAVYLCASSARLAGETQYFGPGTRLLVL.

This clonotype was counted ten times or more. The chain carries TRBV6-2 or TRBV6-3 and TRBJ2-1; 13 bases fit TRBD2. This CDR3 has 16 residues. Looked up from germline, CDR1 is MNHEY and CDR2 is SVGEGT. With 4 bases clipped from V and 4 bases from J, the junction kept 4 bases outside the gene matches. For the CDR3, the DNA is TGTGCCAGCAGTTGGACTAGCGGGAGTGTATACAATGAGCAGTTCTTC. Protein sequence: CASSWTSGSVYNEQFF.

The rearrangement joins TRBV29-1 to TRBJ2-6, with TRBD1 identical over 8 bases. The CDR3 length is 16 residues. The germline CDR1 and CDR2 sequences are SQVTM and ANQGSEA. Losses at the gene ends were 6 bases for V and 0 bases for J; bases not matched to a gene: 7. The CDR3 coding sequence is TGCAGCGTCACAGACAGGGGAAACTCTGGGGCCAACGTCCTGACTTTC. It is translated as CSVTDRGNSGANVLTF.

The rearrangement joins TRBV12-3 or TRBV12-4 to TRBJ1-4; D remains ambiguous. CDR3 length: 13 residues. The ends were cut back, 6 bases at V and 7 bases at J, with 12 bases in the middle. The CDR3 region is CASSGGFGEKLFF. CDR3 coding DNA: TGTGCCAGCAGCGGAGGGTTTGGTGAAAAACTGTTTTTT.

The chain links TRBV19 to TRBJ1-2, with D possibly TRBD1 on 5 matching bases. V was shortened by 6 bases and J by 2 bases, with 13 bases between the two germline ends. Germline lookup yields CDR1 LNHDA and CDR2 SQIVND (reference sequence). The CDR3 has 14 amino acids. The CDR3 DNA sequence: TGTGCCAGTAGCCTCAAACAGGAGAACTATGGCTACACCTTC. Encoded protein: CASSLKQENYGYTF.